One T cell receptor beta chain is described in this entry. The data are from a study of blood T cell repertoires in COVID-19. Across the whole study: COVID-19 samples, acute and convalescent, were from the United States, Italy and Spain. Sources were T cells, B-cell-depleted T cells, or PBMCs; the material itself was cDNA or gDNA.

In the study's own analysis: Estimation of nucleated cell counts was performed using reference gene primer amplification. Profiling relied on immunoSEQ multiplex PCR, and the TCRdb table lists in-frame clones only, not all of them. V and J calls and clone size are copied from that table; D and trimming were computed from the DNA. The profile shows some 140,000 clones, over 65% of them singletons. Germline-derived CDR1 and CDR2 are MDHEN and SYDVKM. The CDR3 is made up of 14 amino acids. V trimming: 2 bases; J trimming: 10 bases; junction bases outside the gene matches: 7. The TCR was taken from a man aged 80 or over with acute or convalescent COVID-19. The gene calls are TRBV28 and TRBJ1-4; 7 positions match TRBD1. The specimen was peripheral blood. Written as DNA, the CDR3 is TGTGCCAGCAGTTTAGGGACAGCCGCGGGAAAACTGTTTTTT. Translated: CASSLGTAAGKLFF. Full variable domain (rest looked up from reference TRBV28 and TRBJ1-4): DVKVTQSSRYLVKRTGEKVFLECVQDMDHENMFWYRQDPGLGLRLIYFSYDVKMKEKGDIPEGYSVSREKKERFSLILESASTNQTSMYLCASSLGTAAGKLFFGSGTQLSVL.